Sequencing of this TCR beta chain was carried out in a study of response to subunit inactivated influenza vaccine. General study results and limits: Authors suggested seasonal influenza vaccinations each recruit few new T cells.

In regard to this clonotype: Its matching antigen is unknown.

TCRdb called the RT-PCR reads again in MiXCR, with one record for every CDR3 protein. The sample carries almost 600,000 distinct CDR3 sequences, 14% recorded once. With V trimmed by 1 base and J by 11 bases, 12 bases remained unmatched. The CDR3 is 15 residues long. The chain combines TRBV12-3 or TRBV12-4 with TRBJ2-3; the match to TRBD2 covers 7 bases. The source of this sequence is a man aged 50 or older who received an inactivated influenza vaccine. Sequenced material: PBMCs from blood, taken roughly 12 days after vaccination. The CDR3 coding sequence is TGTGCCAGCAGTTTAGGGGGAGTGGATCGCGGGGGGCAGTATTTT. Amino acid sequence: CASSLGGVDRGGQYF.